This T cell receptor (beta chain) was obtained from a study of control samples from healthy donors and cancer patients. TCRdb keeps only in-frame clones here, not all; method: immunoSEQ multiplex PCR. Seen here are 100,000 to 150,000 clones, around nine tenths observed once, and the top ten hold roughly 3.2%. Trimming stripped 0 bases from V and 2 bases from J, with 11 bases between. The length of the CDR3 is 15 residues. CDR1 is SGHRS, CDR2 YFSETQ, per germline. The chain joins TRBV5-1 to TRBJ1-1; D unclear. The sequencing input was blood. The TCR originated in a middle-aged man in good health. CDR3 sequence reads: CASSLEVLGNTEAFF. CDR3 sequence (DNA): TGCGCCAGCAGCTTGGAGGTGTTGGGCAACACTGAAGCTTTCTTT.